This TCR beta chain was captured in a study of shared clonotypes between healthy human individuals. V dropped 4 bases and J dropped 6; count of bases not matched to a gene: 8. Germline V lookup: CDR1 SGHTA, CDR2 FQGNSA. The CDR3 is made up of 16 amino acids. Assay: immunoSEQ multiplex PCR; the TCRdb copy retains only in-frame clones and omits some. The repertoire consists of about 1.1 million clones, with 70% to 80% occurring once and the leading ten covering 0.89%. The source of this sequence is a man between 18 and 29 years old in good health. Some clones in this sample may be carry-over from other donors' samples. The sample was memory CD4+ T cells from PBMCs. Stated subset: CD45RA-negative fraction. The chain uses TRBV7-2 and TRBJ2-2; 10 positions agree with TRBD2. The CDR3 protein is CASSSVLAGAAGELFF. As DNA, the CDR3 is TGTGCCAGCAGCTCCGTTCTAGCGGGAGCTGCCGGGGAGCTGTTTTTT.